The 28 T cell receptor beta chains below come from one sample, sequenced in a study of CD8+CD57+ T cells in acquired aplastic anemia. Genomic DNA was employed as the template in profiling TCR beta VDJ and CDR3. TCRdb re-called the reads with MiXCR, one entry per CDR3 protein. This table has hundreds of thousands of distinct CDR3 sequences, around 68% appearing once. The sequencing input was sorted CD4+, CD8+, or CD8+CD57+ T cells (not recorded which) from PBMCs. These receptors came from a human donor in good health, serving as a control.

This clonotype appeared once. The gene calls are TRBV20-1 and TRBJ2-1; the match to TRBD2 covers 9 bases. J gave up 10 bases and V 3 bases, and 7 bases lay outside the gene matches. The CDR3 extends over 13 amino acids. Germline V CDR1 and CDR2: DFQATT, SNEGSKA (reference sequence). The CDR3 DNA sequence: TGCAGTGCTAGGGGCGGGGGGGCGTACGAGCAGTTCTTC. It encodes CSARGGGAYEQFF.

CDR3 in DNA: TGTGCCAGCACCATATACATGAGGGCGGTTGTAGATACGCAGTATTTT. Translation gives CASTIYMRAVVDTQYF. The rearrangement joins TRBV5-6 to TRBJ2-3; tentatively, D is TRBD2 (5 bases). V gave up 6 bases and J gave up 5 bases, with 22 bases separating them. The CDR3 covers 16 residues. Germline values: CDR1 SGHDT, CDR2 YYEEEE.

This clonotype appeared many times. The chain carries TRBV20-1 and TRBJ1-2, with 7 bases that match TRBD1. Losses at the gene ends were 2 bases for V and 2 bases for J; bases not matched to a gene: 8. CDR1 is DFQATT, CDR2 SNEGSKA, per germline (reference sequence). The CDR3 totals 15 residues. CDR3 in DNA: TGCAGTGCTAGACCCAGACAGGGAGGGAACTATGGCTACACCTTC. Its protein product is CSARPRQGGNYGYTF.

Concerning this clonotype itself: The CDR3 carries no conserved terminal phenylalanine or tryptophan, so it likely arises from a read error. The DNA is omitted, as the CDR3 cannot be located on it reliably, and the CDR3 follows TCRdb's listing. The chain combines TRBV19 with TRBJ2-1; the DNA was not compared with TRBD1, the D call given in the table. The germline gives CDR1 LNHDA, CDR2 SQIVND (reference sequence). With termini counted, the CDR3 has 14 amino acids. CDR3 in amino acids: CASSMSGGGYTQVL.

As for this clonotype: The missing conserved phenylalanine or tryptophan at the end of this CDR3 makes a read error likely. Because the CDR3's place on the DNA is in doubt, the DNA is left out and the CDR3 is given as listed by TCRdb. The chain links TRBV7-7 to TRBJ2-5. Per germline, CDR1 SSHAT and CDR2 FNYEAQ (reference sequence). The CDR3 spans 12 amino acids, including both terminal residues. CDR3 amino acids: CASSVAVKGQHY.

This clonotype was seen at least ten times. The chain links TRBV6-5 to TRBJ2-3; the D is unclear. The CDR3 is 13 amino acids. Trimming stripped 2 bases from V and 5 bases from J, with 8 bases between. CDR1 MNHEY and CDR2 SVGAGI come from the germline V gene. In DNA, the CDR3 is TGTGCCAGCAGTTACGCCCCGGAAGATACGCAGTATTTT. Residues: CASSYAPEDTQYF.

This clonotype was seen repeatedly, ten times or more. The CDR3 nucleotides read TGTGCCAGCTTTGGACAGGGAGAGGAGATTGGCCAAGAGACCCAGTACTTC. It yields the protein CASFGQGEEIGQETQYF. The V call is TRBV5-6, the J call TRBJ2-5, with 8 bases that match TRBD1. The CDR3 sequence is 17 residues long. The J segment lost 1 base and the V segment lost 7 bases, leaving 15 bases of the junction unmatched. The germline V gene encodes CDR1 SGHDT and CDR2 YYEEEE.

To note about this clonotype: Sequence at one end of the junction differs from germline and may be a read error. The rearrangement uses TRBV2 and TRBJ1-3; no definite D call. The CDR3 is 13 amino acids. CDR1 and CDR2 from the germline V gene are SNHLY and FYNNEI. The CDR3 region is CASWTGYGGTLQF. The CDR3 DNA sequence: TGTGCCAGCTGGACTGGGTATGGAGGTACCCTACAATTT.

This sequence joins TRBV7-2 and TRBJ2-1, with D possibly being TRBD1 (6 bases). CDR3 length: 18 amino acids. Trimming took off 0 bases at V and 7 bases at J, with 22 bases between the two ends. Looked up from germline, CDR1 is SGHTA and CDR2 is FQGNSA. In DNA form, the CDR3 reads TGTGCCAGCAGCTTAGCGCCGGGACAAGGTACCTCCGTAAATGAGCAGTTCTTC. This codes for CASSLAPGQGTSVNEQFF.

Only one count was recorded for this clonotype. The final CDR3 position lacks the conserved phenylalanine or tryptophan, pointing to a likely read error. V and J are TRBV27 and TRBJ2-1; D not resolved. V lost 2 bases, J lost 0 bases, and 11 bases lay in between. The germline V gene encodes CDR1 MNHEY and CDR2 SMNVEV (reference sequence). The CDR3 has 16 residues. As DNA, the CDR3 is TGTGCCAGCAGTTTACGTAGTGGGGTCTCCTACAATGAGCAGTTCCTC. It translates to CASSLRSGVSYNEQFL.

The V and J genes are TRBV7-2 and TRBJ2-1, with D perhaps being TRBD1 or TRBD2 (6 bases each). The V gene lost 5 bases and the J gene lost 11 bases, with 22 bases spanning the gap. Germline CDR1 and CDR2: SGHTA and FQGNSA. The CDR3 covers 15 residues. CDR3 loop: CASSIKGGGDSQQFF. CDR3 sequence (DNA): TGTGCCAGCAGCATTAAAGGGGGAGGCGACTCACAGCAGTTCTTC.

The chain has TRBV15 and TRBJ1-5; D remains unclear. Trimming removed 2 bases from V and 0 bases from J, with 5 bases in between. Germline CDR1 LNHNV, CDR2 YYDKDF (reference sequence). The CDR3 covers 14 residues. For the CDR3, the DNA is TGTGCCACCAGCAGAACGAATAGCAATCAGCCCCAGCATTTT. Encoded protein: CATSRTNSNQPQHF.

This clonotype occurred many times. The chain links TRBV7-9 to TRBJ1-2; D not certain. The CDR3 is 15 amino acids. Between the trimmed V and J ends, which lost 3 bases and 5 bases, there was a span of 16 bases. Germline lookup yields CDR1 SEHNR and CDR2 FQNEAQ (reference sequence). CDR3 sequence: CASSLNTGGPYGYTF. CDR3 bases: TGTGCCAGCAGCTTGAATACGGGTGGCCCTTATGGCTACACCTTC.

This clonotype was recorded many times. V and J are TRBV29-1 and TRBJ1-1, with a possible D match to TRBD1 (6 bases). Germline CDR1 SQVTM, CDR2 ANQGSEA. The CDR3 has 14 amino acids. Trimming left V 7 bases short and J 0 bases short, with 15 bases between. In DNA, the CDR3 is TGCAGCGCCGTTAGGGGGTACATGAACACTGAAGCTTTCTTT. It encodes CSAVRGYMNTEAFF.

The chain links TRBV6-2 or TRBV6-3 to TRBJ1-3; D is perhaps TRBD1 (6 bases). V was pared by 7 bases and J by 1 base, with 26 bases between. The germline V gene encodes CDR1 MNHEY and CDR2 SVGEGT. The CDR3 length is 19 residues. The DNA of the CDR3 is TGTGCCAGCAAAAGGGGGGGATACACCGGGACCTCTTCTGGAAACACCATATATTTT. It specifies CASKRGGYTGTSSGNTIYF.

This chain joins TRBV9 and TRBJ1-5; 8 nucleotides match TRBD1. From germline, CDR1 is SGDLS and CDR2 YYNGEE. J lost 11 bases, V lost 4 bases, and 8 bases had no gene match. The CDR3 is 13 residues long. The CDR3 sequence: CASSPTGGRAQHF. DNA of the CDR3: TGTGCCAGCAGCCCAACAGGGGGTCGGGCCCAGCATTTT.

Concerning this clonotype: The junction and the germline gene differ at one end; a read error may be behind it. V is TRBV29-1 and J is TRBJ1-3, with D uncertain. The CDR3 is 15 amino acids. The germline V gene encodes CDR1 SQVTM and CDR2 ANQGSEA. CDR3 sequence (DNA): TGCAGCGTTGCCTACGGTCTAGCGCGTGGAAACATCATATATTTT. It codes for CSVAYGLARGNIIYF.

The chain is built from TRBV20-1 and TRBJ1-1; 7 bases align to TRBD1. The CDR3 has 13 residues. Germline V gene sequence: CDR1 DFQATT, CDR2 SNEGSKA (reference sequence). In DNA, the CDR3 is TGCAGCGTTTTAACAGGGGCTAACACTGAAGCTTTCTTT. It translates to CSVLTGANTEAFF.

This clonotype was counted many times. CDR3: CASSTMLAANEKLFF. The DNA of the CDR3 is TGTGCCAGCAGTACCATGTTGGCGGCTAATGAAAAACTGTTTTTT. The chain carries TRBV6-6 and TRBJ1-4; D not certain. Germline-derived CDR1 and CDR2 are MNHNY and SVGAGI (reference sequence). V lost 5 bases to trimming and J lost 3 bases, with 13 bases between them. This CDR3 comprises 15 residues.

Points on this clonotype: A clone one base away is much larger, so this may be a read error. The J gene is TRBJ1-5, the V gene TRBV2; possible D gene TRBD1, 5 bases. Germline V gene lookup returns CDR1 SNHLY and CDR2 FYNNEI. The CDR3 spans 14 residues. The CDR3 region has the DNA TGTGCCAGCACCGGAGGGTGGGGGAATCAGCCCCGGCATTTT. It yields the protein CASTGGWGNQPRHF.

This clonotype appeared many times. This sequence joins TRBV12-3 or TRBV12-4 and TRBJ1-1; D is uncertain. Trimming took off 5 bases at V and 0 bases at J, with 7 bases between the two ends. There are 13 residues in the CDR3. Here the CDR3 DNA reads TGTGCCAGCAGTCGGACGGTGAACACTGAAGCTTTCTTT. Its protein product is CASSRTVNTEAFF.

This chain uses TRBV6-1 with TRBJ1-2; TRBD1 agrees at 8 bases. CDR3 size: 13 residues. Germline V gene sequence: CDR1 MNHNS, CDR2 SASEGT. The V segment lost 6 bases and the J segment 8 bases; nucleotides outside the gene matches: 8. The CDR3 loop reads CASRSGQGSGYTF. CDR3 coding DNA: TGTGCCAGCAGGAGCGGACAGGGAAGCGGCTACACCTTC.

This clonotype was seen a single time. The CDR3 DNA reads TGTGCCAGCAGCTTCGGGCGGGAGAGCACAGATACGCAGCAGCATTTT. This translates into CASSFGRESTDTQQHF. The gene calls are TRBV7-3 and TRBJ1-5, with D unclear. V was trimmed by 3 bases and J by 13 bases, leaving 25 bases between them. Germline assignment: CDR1 SGHTA and CDR2 FQGTGA. The CDR3 has 16 residues.

Concerning this clonotype itself: Here the CDR3 omits its conserved ending phenylalanine or tryptophan, so a read error is the likely source. Because the CDR3's place on the DNA is in doubt, the DNA is left out and the CDR3 is given as listed by TCRdb. The rearrangement joins TRBV7-6 to TRBJ2-7; no check of the table's D call, TRBD1, against the DNA was made. The CDR3 extends over 13 residues, inclusive of both ends. Germline CDR1 and CDR2: SGHVS and FNYEAQ. CDR3 sequence reads: CASSPEQDSSYEQ.

Of note for this clonotype: One end of the junction does not line up with germline, which may come from a read error. CDR3 amino acids: CASSSLAEGTYEQYF. CDR3 nucleotide sequence: TGCGCCAGCAGCTCACTAGCGGAGGGTACCTACGAGCAGTACTTC. The V gene is TRBV5-5, the J gene TRBJ2-7; 8 bases map to TRBD2. Germline CDR1 SGHKS, CDR2 YYEKEE (reference sequence). This CDR3 region has 15 residues.

In nucleotides, the CDR3 is TGTGCCAGCAACTCAACTGGAGGGACATCTCATGGAAAACTGTTTTTT. It specifies CASNSTGGTSHGKLFF. The chain combines TRBV12-3 or TRBV12-4 with TRBJ1-4, with D possibly TRBD1 on 6 matching bases. The V end was cut by 7 bases, the J end by 10 bases, with 25 bases between. This CDR3 spans 16 amino acids.

V gene TRBV7-7 combines with J gene TRBJ2-3, with 8 bases identical to TRBD1. Losses at the gene ends were 6 bases for V and 1 base for J; bases not matched to a gene: 9. Germline assignment: CDR1 SSHAT and CDR2 FNYEAQ (reference sequence). The CDR3 length is 16 residues. The CDR3 nucleotides are TGTGCCAGCAGTGTAAGGGACAGGACGGGCACAGATACGCAGTATTTT. Translated: CASSVRDRTGTDTQYF. Based on the CDR3 plus reference TRBV7-7 and TRBJ2-3, the full variable domain is GAGVSQSPRYKVTKRGQDVTLRCDPISSHATLYWYQQALGQGPEFLTYFNYEAQPDKSGLPSDRFSAERPEGSISTLTIQRTEQRDSAMYRCASSVRDRTGTDTQYFGPGTRLTVL.

This clonotype has more than one count but fewer than ten. The V and J genes are TRBV12-3 or TRBV12-4 and TRBJ1-5; D is ambiguous. The CDR3 loop spans 15 amino acids. Trimming stripped 5 bases from V and 2 bases from J, with 13 bases between. CDR3 region: CASSTHSKGNQPQHF. The CDR3 DNA reads TGTGCCAGCAGTACACACAGTAAAGGCAATCAGCCCCAGCATTTT.